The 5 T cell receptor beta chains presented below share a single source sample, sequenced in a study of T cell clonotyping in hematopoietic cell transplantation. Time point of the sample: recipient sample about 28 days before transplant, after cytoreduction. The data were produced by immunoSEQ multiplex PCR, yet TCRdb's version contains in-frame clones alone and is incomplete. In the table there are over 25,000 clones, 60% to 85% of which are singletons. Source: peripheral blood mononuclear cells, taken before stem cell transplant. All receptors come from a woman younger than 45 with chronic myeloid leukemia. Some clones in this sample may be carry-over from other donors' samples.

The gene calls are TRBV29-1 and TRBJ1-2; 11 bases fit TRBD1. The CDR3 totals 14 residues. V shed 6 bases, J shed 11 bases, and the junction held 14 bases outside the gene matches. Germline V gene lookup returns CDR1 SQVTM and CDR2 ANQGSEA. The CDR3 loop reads CSVGGTGGLSGYTF. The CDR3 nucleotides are TGCAGCGTCGGAGGGACAGGGGGTCTCAGTGGTTACACCTTC.

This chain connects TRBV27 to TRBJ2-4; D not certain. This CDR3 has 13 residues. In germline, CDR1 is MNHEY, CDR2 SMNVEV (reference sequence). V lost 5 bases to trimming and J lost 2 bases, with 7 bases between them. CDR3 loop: CASSPWSKNIQYF. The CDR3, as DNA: TGTGCCAGCAGTCCCTGGTCCAAAAACATTCAGTACTTC.

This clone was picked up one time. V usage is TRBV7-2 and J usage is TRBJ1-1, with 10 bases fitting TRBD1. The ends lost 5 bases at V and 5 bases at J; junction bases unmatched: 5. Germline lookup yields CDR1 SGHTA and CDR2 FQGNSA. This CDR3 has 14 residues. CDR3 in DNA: TGTGCCAGCAGCCGCGACAGGGGGCGTACTGAAGCTTTCTTT. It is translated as CASSRDRGRTEAFF.

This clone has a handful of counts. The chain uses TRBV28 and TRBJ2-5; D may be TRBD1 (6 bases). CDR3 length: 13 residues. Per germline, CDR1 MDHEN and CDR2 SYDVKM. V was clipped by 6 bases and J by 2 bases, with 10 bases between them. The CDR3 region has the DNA TGTGCCAGCAGACGGACAGCACAAGAGACCCAGTACTTC. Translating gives CASRRTAQETQYF.

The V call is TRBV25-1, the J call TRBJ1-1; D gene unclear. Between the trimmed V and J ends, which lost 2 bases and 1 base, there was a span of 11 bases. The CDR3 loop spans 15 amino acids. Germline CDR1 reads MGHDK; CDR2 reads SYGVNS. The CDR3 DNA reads TGTGCCAGCAGTGAAGTTGACACACAGAACACTGAAGCTTTCTTT. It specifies CASSEVDTQNTEAFF.